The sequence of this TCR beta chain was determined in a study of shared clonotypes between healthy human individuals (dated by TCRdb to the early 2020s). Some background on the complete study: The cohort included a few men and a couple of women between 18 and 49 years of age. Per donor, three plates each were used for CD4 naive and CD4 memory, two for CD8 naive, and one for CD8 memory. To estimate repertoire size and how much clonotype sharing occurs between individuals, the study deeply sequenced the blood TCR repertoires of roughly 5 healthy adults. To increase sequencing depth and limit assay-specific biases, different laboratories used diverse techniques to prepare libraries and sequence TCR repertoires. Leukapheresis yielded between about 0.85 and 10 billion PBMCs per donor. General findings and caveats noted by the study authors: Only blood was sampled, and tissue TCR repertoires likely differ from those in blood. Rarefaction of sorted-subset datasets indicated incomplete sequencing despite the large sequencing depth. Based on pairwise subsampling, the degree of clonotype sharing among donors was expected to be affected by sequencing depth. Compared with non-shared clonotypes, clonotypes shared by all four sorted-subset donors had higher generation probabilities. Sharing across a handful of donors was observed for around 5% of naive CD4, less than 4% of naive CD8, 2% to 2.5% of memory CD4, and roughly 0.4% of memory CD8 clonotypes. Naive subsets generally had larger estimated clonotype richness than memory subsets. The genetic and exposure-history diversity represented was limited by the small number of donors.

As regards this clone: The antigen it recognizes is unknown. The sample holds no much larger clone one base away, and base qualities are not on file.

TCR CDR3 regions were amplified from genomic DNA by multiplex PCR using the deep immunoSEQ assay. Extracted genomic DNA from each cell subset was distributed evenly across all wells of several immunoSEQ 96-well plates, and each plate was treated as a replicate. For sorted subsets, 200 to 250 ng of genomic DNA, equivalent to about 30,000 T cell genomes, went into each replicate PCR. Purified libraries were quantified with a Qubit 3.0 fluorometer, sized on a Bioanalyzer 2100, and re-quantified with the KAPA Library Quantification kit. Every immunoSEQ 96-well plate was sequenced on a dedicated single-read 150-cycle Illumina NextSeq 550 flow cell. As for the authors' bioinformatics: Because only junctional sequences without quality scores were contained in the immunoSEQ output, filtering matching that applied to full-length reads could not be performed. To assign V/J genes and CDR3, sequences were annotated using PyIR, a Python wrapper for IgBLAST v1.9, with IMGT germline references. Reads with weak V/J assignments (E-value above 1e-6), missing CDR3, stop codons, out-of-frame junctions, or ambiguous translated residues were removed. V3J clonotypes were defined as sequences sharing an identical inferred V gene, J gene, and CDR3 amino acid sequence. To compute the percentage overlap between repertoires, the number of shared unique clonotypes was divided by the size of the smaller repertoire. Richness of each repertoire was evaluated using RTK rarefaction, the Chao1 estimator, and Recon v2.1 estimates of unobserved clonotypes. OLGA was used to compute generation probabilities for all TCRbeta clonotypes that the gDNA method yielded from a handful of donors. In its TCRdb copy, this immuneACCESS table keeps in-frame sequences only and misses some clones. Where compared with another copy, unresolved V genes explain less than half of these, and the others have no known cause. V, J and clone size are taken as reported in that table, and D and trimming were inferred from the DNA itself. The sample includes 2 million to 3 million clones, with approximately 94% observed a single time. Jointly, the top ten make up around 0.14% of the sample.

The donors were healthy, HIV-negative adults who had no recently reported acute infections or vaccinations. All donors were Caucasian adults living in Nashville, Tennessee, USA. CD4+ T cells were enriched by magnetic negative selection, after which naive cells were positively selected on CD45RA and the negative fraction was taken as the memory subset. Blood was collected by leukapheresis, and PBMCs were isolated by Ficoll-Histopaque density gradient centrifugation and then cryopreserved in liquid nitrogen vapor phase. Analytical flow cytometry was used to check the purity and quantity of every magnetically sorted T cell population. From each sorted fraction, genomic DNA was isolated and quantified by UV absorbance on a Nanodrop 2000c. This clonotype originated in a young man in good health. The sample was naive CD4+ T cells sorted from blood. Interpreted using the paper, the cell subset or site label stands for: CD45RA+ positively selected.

CDR3 loop: CASSYDWGSSGNTIYF. The DNA is as follows: TGTGCCAGCAGTTACGATTGGGGGAGCTCTGGAAACACCATATATTTT. The rearrangement joined TRBV6-6 to TRBJ1-3; a tentative D match to TRBD1 spans 5 bases. For CDR1 and CDR2, the germline V gene (reference sequence) lists MNHNY and SVGAGI. Between the V and J ends, shortened by 2 bases and 0 bases respectively, the junction contains 11 bases. Measured from the cysteine to the phenylalanine, the CDR3 is 16 residues long. Only the CDR3 region is kept as DNA, spanning 48 bases read in frame from base 1.